The rows below give T cell receptor beta chains drawn from one sample of a study of T-cell memory formation after mild COVID-19. Each CDR3 protein is one row after TCRdb ran MiXCR on the 5' RACE reads. The sample gives 90,000 to 130,000 distinct CDR3 sequences, 15% to 20% of which show up once; over 4.5% is in the top ten. Material for sequencing was PBMCs or a T cell subset sorted from them (not recorded which). These receptors were taken from a man between 18 and 29 years old who had mild COVID-19 (a few samples of this study predate the infection). Cell type and time point are not known. CDR3s include the opening cysteine and the closing phenylalanine or tryptophan. Each record gives: CDR3 DNA, CDR3 protein, D gene, V gene, clone size, J gene, CDR3 length. D genes are given only for firm matches. Not every row has a clone size; where given, it reads once, few, many or a size class.

TGCAGTGCTATCGGCCCTAGCGGGGGTTCCTACGAGCAGTACTTC,CSAIGPSGGSYEQYF,TRBD2,TRBV20-1,-,TRBJ2-7,15
TGTGCCAGCAGCTCTCGACAGGGGTCCAACTATGGCTACACCTTC,CASSSRQGSNYGYTF,TRBD1,TRBV7-9,few,TRBJ1-2,15
TGCAGTGCCCCGGACCGGCTCGGCTATGGCTACACCTTC,CSAPDRLGYGYTF,-,TRBV20-1,few,TRBJ1-2,13
TGTGCCAGCAGCCAAGCCCCCCTGAGAGCCGGTGAGCAGTTCTTC,CASSQAPLRAGEQFF,-,TRBV4-2,few,TRBJ2-1,15
TGTGCCAGCAGCCTAGACGGGAGGACCCAGTACTTC,CASSLDGRTQYF,-,TRBV28,-,TRBJ2-5,12
TGCAGTGCTAGGCACGAGGTATCTGGAAACACCATATATTTT,CSARHEVSGNTIYF,-,TRBV20-1,-,TRBJ1-3,14
TGCGCCAGCAGTTGTACCACTTTGGACGCTGCTGCCTATGGCTACACCTTC,CASSCTTLDAAAYGYTF,-,TRBV23-1,-,TRBJ1-2,17
TGTGCCAGCAGCTTTGCCATCGCGGACACTGAAGCTTTCTTT,CASSFAIADTEAFF,-,TRBV5-6,-,TRBJ1-1,14
TGTGCCAGCAGCCCGACAGGGCCCATCTATGGCTACACCTTC,CASSPTGPIYGYTF,TRBD1,TRBV7-2,few,TRBJ1-2,14
TGTGCCAGCAGGCTAGCGGGAGGCACAGATACGCAGTATTTT,CASRLAGGTDTQYF,TRBD2,TRBV12-3/TRBV12-4,few,TRBJ2-3,14
TGTGCCAGCAGTCAACCTGGACGGGACGGGGCAGAGACCCAGTACTTC,CASSQPGRDGAETQYF,-,TRBV6-5,few,TRBJ2-5,16
TGTGCCATCAGTGCAGGGGGGCGTTACGAGCAGTACTTC,CAISAGGRYEQYF,-,TRBV10-3,-,TRBJ2-7,13
TGCAGTGCTATCCCACAGGGCAATTCACCCCTCCACTTT,CSAIPQGNSPLHF,-,TRBV20-1,few,TRBJ1-6,13
TGTGCCAGCAGCCAAGATGGACAGAACAGTTACAATGAGCAGTTCTTC,CASSQDGQNSYNEQFF,-,TRBV3-1,few,TRBJ2-1,16
TGTGCCAGCAGTACACGGACAGGGGATGGAGAGACCCAGTACTTC,CASSTRTGDGETQYF,TRBD1,TRBV12-3/TRBV12-4,few,TRBJ2-5,15
TGTGCCAGCAGTTACTCCGCAGCGAACACTGAAGCTTTCTTT,CASSYSAANTEAFF,-,TRBV6-6,-,TRBJ1-1,14